Reported below is one T cell receptor (beta chain). The data are from a study of blood T cell repertoires in COVID-19. Study overall: Material from acute and convalescent COVID-19 was sourced from the United States, Italy and Spain. The cDNA or gDNA used as material had been derived from T cells, B-cell-depleted T cells, or PBMCs.

Original analysis: Estimation of nucleated cell counts relied on the amplification of reference gene primers. The assay was immunoSEQ multiplex PCR, and TCRdb's table has in-frame clones only and misses some. V, J and clone size reflect that table, while D and trimming were determined from the DNA. The sample records roughly 300,000 clones, over 75% being singletons. There are 19 residues in the CDR3. The germline gives CDR1 SGHAT, CDR2 FQNNGV. The V and J ends lost 1 base and 2 bases, in that order; junction bases with no gene match: 10. Sequencing used peripheral blood. The chain has TRBV11-2 and TRBJ2-2, with 10 bases lining up with TRBD2. The receptor comes from a human donor in a cohort sampled during active COVID-19. The CDR3 here is CASSLGIAGGFVNTGELFF. The CDR3 coding sequence is TGTGCCAGCAGCTTAGGAATAGCGGGAGGATTTGTCAACACCGGGGAGCTGTTTTTT.